A single sample gave rise to the 28 T cell receptor beta chains below, sequenced in a study of blood T cell repertoires in COVID-19. Produced via immunoSEQ multiplex PCR; TCRdb's table is partial and in-frame only. The table lists 200,000 to 250,000 clones, 85% to 90% of them singletons. Sequenced input: peripheral blood. Every receptor here comes from a man aged 25 to 40 with COVID-19, enrolled during active disease.

This clone came up once. The gene calls are TRBV5-1 and TRBJ2-7; D is uncertain. From germline, CDR1 is SGHRS and CDR2 YFSETQ. The CDR3 sequence is 18 residues long. Trimming took 0 bases from V and 0 from J, leaving 19 bases between them. The CDR3 DNA sequence: TGCGCCAGCAGCTTGGCCGACGCGCGAGCTCCTAGCTCCTACGAGCAGTACTTC. It yields the protein CASSLADARAPSSYEQYF.

J is TRBJ2-7 and V is TRBV6-5, with D perhaps matching TRBD2 (6 bases). Trimming shortened V by 2 bases and J by 3 bases, and 17 bases separated the two germline ends. The CDR3 covers 16 residues. The V gene's germline CDR1 is MNHEY and CDR2 SVGAGI. The CDR3 here is CASSYPTKRVIYEQYF. CDR3 DNA sequence: TGTGCCAGCAGTTACCCAACGAAGCGGGTTATCTACGAGCAGTACTTC.

This clone was seen a single time. Other DNA sequences in this specimen translate into the identical CDR3. This chain joins TRBV6-5 and TRBJ1-2; weak D call: TRBD1 (5 bases). The CDR3 consists of 13 residues. Trimming stripped 6 bases from V and 2 bases from J, with 10 bases between. Germline V CDR1 and CDR2: MNHEY, SVGAGI. The CDR3 nucleotides are TGTGCCAGCAGGCGGGACTCCAACTATGGCTACACCTTC. Amino acid sequence: CASRRDSNYGYTF.

There are a few counts of this clone. The gene calls are TRBV7-9 and TRBJ1-5; no firm D call. The CDR3 runs 15 residues. The V gene lost 5 bases and the J gene lost 0 bases, with 11 bases spanning the gap. CDR1 is SEHNR, CDR2 FQNEAQ, per germline (reference sequence). DNA of the CDR3: TGTGCCAGCAGCGACGACACAAATAGCAATCAGCCCCAGCATTTT. This codes for CASSDDTNSNQPQHF. The full variable domain, with the rest looked up from reference TRBV7-9 and TRBJ1-5, is DTGVSQNPRHKITKRGQNVTFRCDPISEHNRLYWYRQTLGQGPEFLTYFQNEAQLEKSRLLSDRFSAERPKGSFSTLEIQRTEQGDSAMYLCASSDDTNSNQPQHFGDGTRLSIL.

The rearrangement links TRBV7-9 to TRBJ2-3; maybe TRBD2 (5 bases). CDR1 SEHNR and CDR2 FQNEAQ come from the germline V gene (reference sequence). The CDR3 has 12 residues. CDR3 sequence (DNA): TGTGGGGGTCTCCTAGCTCCAGATACGCAGTATTTT. Its translation is CGGLLAPDTQYF.

This sequence joins TRBV12-3 or TRBV12-4 and TRBJ1-1; 10 nucleotides line up with TRBD1. The CDR3 consists of 13 residues. With 5 bases clipped from V and 6 bases from J, the junction kept 3 bases outside the gene matches. As DNA, the CDR3 is TGTGCCAGCAGTGGACAGGGGGTCGCTGAAGCTTTCTTT. The encoded protein is CASSGQGVAEAFF.

The chain joins TRBV10-3 to TRBJ2-7; 9 bases match TRBD1. Germline V CDR1 and CDR2: ENHRY, SYGVKD. The length of the CDR3 is 15 residues. Unmatched junction bases numbered 7, after V lost 4 bases and J lost 3 bases. The CDR3 DNA reads TGTGCCATCAGTGGATCCGGGACAGGGTTCTACGAGCAGTACTTC. It specifies CAISGSGTGFYEQYF.

Only a few counts were recorded for this clone. The chain links TRBV5-1 to TRBJ1-2, with 8 bases lining up with TRBD1. J gave up 6 bases and V 0 bases, and 16 bases lay outside the gene matches. This CDR3 spans 18 amino acids. Per germline, CDR1 SGHRS and CDR2 YFSETQ. The CDR3 loop is CASSLGGPDRGRLDGYTF. CDR3 nucleotide sequence: TGCGCCAGCAGCTTGGGGGGGCCCGACAGGGGCCGCCTGGATGGCTACACCTTC.

This chain uses TRBV28 with TRBJ1-2; 9 nucleotides align to TRBD1. Germline V gene data show CDR1 as MDHEN and CDR2 as SYDVKM. The length of the CDR3 is 15 residues. V shed 10 bases, J shed 6 bases, and the junction held 15 bases outside the gene matches. The CDR3 nucleotides are TGTGCCATAAATCACCCGGGACAGGGTCATCATGGCTACACCTTC. Translating it yields CAINHPGQGHHGYTF.

This chain joins TRBV4-3 and TRBJ2-7, with 12 bases fitting TRBD1. Per germline, CDR1 LGHNA and CDR2 YSLEER. Trimming took 4 bases from V and 3 from J; bases not matched to a gene: 4. The CDR3 extends over 15 amino acids. The CDR3 loop is CASSPGTGGVYEQYF. In DNA form, the CDR3 reads TGCGCCAGCAGCCCAGGGACAGGGGGCGTCTACGAGCAGTACTTC.

The gene calls are TRBV7-9 and TRBJ2-1, with 8 bases fitting TRBD1. The CDR3 loop spans 12 amino acids. In germline, CDR1 is SEHNR, CDR2 FQNEAQ (reference sequence). The trim removed 5 bases at V and 8 bases at J, leaving 2 bases unmatched. The CDR3 protein is CASSTGGYEQFF. DNA of the CDR3: TGTGCCAGCAGCACAGGGGGTTATGAGCAGTTCTTC.

The chain couples TRBV27 to TRBJ2-1, with D perhaps matching TRBD2 (5 bases). Germline CDR1 MNHEY, CDR2 SMNVEV (reference sequence). The CDR3 has 13 amino acids. Trimming cost V 0 bases and J 9 bases, with 9 bases left between them. The CDR3 region has the DNA TGTGCCAGCAGTTTATCGACTATGGGTGAGCAGTTCTTC. Translating gives CASSLSTMGEQFF.

The genes are TRBV7-3 and TRBJ1-1; D unresolved. CDR1 SGHTA and CDR2 FQGTGA come from the germline V gene. V was trimmed by 5 bases and J by 7 bases, leaving 20 bases between them. CDR3 length: 15 amino acids. The CDR3 reads CASSPKPGGYGEAFF. The CDR3 coding sequence is TGTGCCAGCAGCCCTAAACCGGGAGGATACGGTGAAGCTTTCTTT.

On this clone itself: Within the sample, other DNA sequences also encode this same CDR3. The chain couples TRBV5-1 to TRBJ2-7, with 7 bases identical to TRBD1. Germline V gives CDR1 SGHRS, CDR2 YFSETQ. The CDR3 sequence is 14 residues long. V lost 4 bases, J lost 2 bases, and 6 bases stayed unmatched. This CDR3 reads CASSPRQGPYEQYF. The CDR3 bases are TGCGCCAGCAGCCCGAGACAGGGACCCTACGAGCAGTACTTC.

This chain links TRBV4-1 with TRBJ1-4; D gene uncertain. V was clipped by 3 bases and J by 0 bases, with 8 bases between them. Per the germline V gene, CDR1 is MGHRA and CDR2 is YSYEKL. This CDR3 region has 15 residues. CDR3 nucleotides: TGCGCCAGCAGCCATCCCACTGCAACTAATGAAAAACTGTTTTTT. Encoded protein: CASSHPTATNEKLFF.

The rearrangement links TRBV6-2 or TRBV6-3 to TRBJ1-1, with D possibly TRBD1 on 6 matching bases. Trimming left V 7 bases short and J 1 base short, with 10 bases between. CDR1 MNHEY and CDR2 SVGEGT come from the germline V gene. The CDR3 runs 13 residues. CDR3 residues: CASTPRGNTEAFF. CDR3 DNA sequence: TGTGCCAGCACCCCCAGGGGGAACACTGAAGCTTTCTTT.

In this sample, this clone turned up once. The chain combines TRBV10-3 with TRBJ1-1, with D perhaps TRBD1 (5 bases). The CDR3 runs 14 residues. V shed 5 bases and J shed 1 base, with 11 bases lying between them. Germline-derived CDR1 and CDR2 are ENHRY and SYGVKD. The CDR3 DNA is TGTGCCATCAGTCAACAGGTGGGGAACACTGAAGCTTTCTTT. Translating it yields CAISQQVGNTEAFF.

As concerns this clone: Other DNA sequences in this sample translate to the same CDR3. V is TRBV28 and J is TRBJ2-3; no definite D call. This CDR3 is 12 amino acids long. Trimming left V 6 bases short and J 2 bases short, with 6 bases between. Looked up from germline, CDR1 is MDHEN and CDR2 is SYDVKM. CDR3 loop: CASSLLTDTQYF. In nucleotides, the CDR3 is TGTGCCAGCAGCCTCCTCACAGATACGCAGTATTTT.

The chain combines TRBV6-5 with TRBJ1-1; maybe TRBD1 (6 bases). Trimming shortened V by 4 bases and J by 3 bases, and 18 bases separated the two germline ends. CDR3 length: 16 residues. From germline, CDR1 is MNHEY and CDR2 SVGAGI. CDR3 sequence reads: CASSFDVYRVYTEAFF. In DNA form, the CDR3 reads TGTGCCAGCAGTTTCGACGTTTACAGGGTGTACACTGAAGCTTTCTTT.

This clone was seen a single time. This chain uses TRBV3-1 (or the pseudogene TRBV3-2) with TRBJ2-7, with D possibly TRBD1 on 6 matching bases. Germline V gene sequence: CDR1 LGHDT, CDR2 YNNKEL (reference sequence). This CDR3 is 19 amino acids long. Between the trimmed V and J ends, which lost 3 bases and 1 base, there was a span of 25 bases. The CDR3 reads CASSHPLSGTLVSSYEQYF. In nucleotides, the CDR3 is TGTGCCAGCAGCCACCCCCTTTCCGGGACACTTGTATCATCCTACGAGCAGTACTTC.

CDR3 bases: TGTGCCAGCAGTCCCCGGACTTATGGCTACACCTTC. The encoded protein is CASSPRTYGYTF. V gene TRBV28 combines with J gene TRBJ1-2; D remains unclear. Germline CDR1 MDHEN, CDR2 SYDVKM. The CDR3 spans 12 residues. The V gene lost 5 bases and the J gene lost 5 bases, with 9 bases spanning the gap.

A single count supports this clone. The CDR3 DNA reads TGTGCCAGCAGTCCTACAGAGCTTAATGAAAAACTGTTTTTT. Protein sequence: CASSPTELNEKLFF. The genes are TRBV6-5 and TRBJ1-4; unclear D gene. The germline V gene has CDR1 MNHEY and CDR2 SVGAGI. This CDR3 contains 14 residues. V was cut by 5 bases and J by 4 bases, with 11 bases left in between.

The CDR3 DNA follows: TGTGCCAGCAGCTTATCGCTGGCGACAGGGCAAGAGACCCAGTACTTC. This sequence encodes CASSLSLATGQETQYF. The chain recombines TRBV7-2 with TRBJ2-5; TRBD1 matches at 7 bases. V shed 2 bases and J 2 bases; nucleotides not matched to a gene: 8. Germline V lookup: CDR1 SGHTA, CDR2 FQGNSA. The CDR3 runs to 16 residues. Supplemented by reference TRBV7-2 and TRBJ2-5, the full variable domain reads GAGVSQSPSNKVTEKGKDVELRCDPISGHTALYWYRQSLGQGLEFLIYFQGNSAPDKSGLPSDRFSAERTGGSVSTLTIQRTQQEDSAVYLCASSLSLATGQETQYFGPGTRLLVL.

A single count supports this clone. The genes are TRBV27 and TRBJ2-6; a weak D match, TRBD1 (5 bases). The CDR3 loop spans 14 amino acids. V was pared by 9 bases and J by 1 base, with 10 bases between. Germline values: CDR1 MNHEY, CDR2 SMNVEV (reference sequence). This CDR3 is CASKGLSGANVLTF. In DNA, the CDR3 is TGTGCCAGTAAGGGGTTATCTGGGGCCAACGTCCTGACTTTC.

The V gene is TRBV28, the J gene TRBJ2-1, with a tentative D call TRBD2 (6 bases). The CDR3 is 15 residues long. Trimming removed 8 bases from V and 1 base from J, with 15 bases in between. CDR1 MDHEN and CDR2 SYDVKM come from the germline V gene. CDR3: CASDPGVTSYNEQFF. CDR3 DNA sequence: TGTGCCAGCGATCCGGGAGTTACATCCTACAATGAGCAGTTCTTC.

In DNA form, the CDR3 reads TGTGCCAGCAGCTTGGGGCAGGGGACTAATGAAAAACTGTTTTTT. Encoded protein: CASSLGQGTNEKLFF. J is TRBJ1-4 and V is TRBV5-4, with D possibly TRBD1 on 6 matching bases. Looked up from germline, CDR1 is SGHNT and CDR2 is YYREEE (reference sequence). The CDR3 extends over 15 amino acids. Between the trimmed V and J ends, which lost 0 bases and 2 bases, there was a span of 8 bases.

This clone was observed once. The V gene is TRBV6-5, the J gene TRBJ1-2, with 7 bases aligning to TRBD1. This CDR3 contains 16 residues. The germline gives CDR1 MNHEY, CDR2 SVGAGI. The V and J ends lost 0 bases and 5 bases, in that order; junction bases with no gene match: 9. The CDR3 sequence is CASSYSTGIPGYGYTF. The CDR3 region has the DNA TGTGCCAGCAGTTACTCGACAGGGATCCCTGGGTATGGCTACACCTTC.

The chain is built from TRBV5-1 and TRBJ2-5; 15 bases are shared with TRBD2. Trimming cost V 4 bases and J 4 bases; bases outside gene matches: 11. The CDR3 is made up of 18 amino acids. Germline lookup yields CDR1 SGHRS and CDR2 YFSETQ. The chain's CDR3 is CASSEGTSGGLGLETQYF. The CDR3 DNA follows: TGCGCCAGCAGCGAAGGGACTAGCGGGGGGCTGGGCTTAGAGACCCAGTACTTC.